The source of this T cell receptor beta chain is a study of blood T cell repertoires in COVID-19. The assay was immunoSEQ multiplex PCR, and TCRdb's table has in-frame clones only and misses some. The repertoire has 20,000 to 25,000 clones, around 92% of them found once; the top ten carry over 2.5%. This sequence originates from a woman in her seventies with active COVID-19. Specimen: peripheral blood.

The CDR3 sequence: CASKPGTNTGELFF. The CDR3, as DNA: TGCGCCAGCAAACCAGGGACGAACACCGGGGAGCTGTTTTTT. The chain couples TRBV5-1 to TRBJ2-2, with D perhaps matching TRBD1 (5 bases). Per germline, CDR1 SGHRS and CDR2 YFSETQ. This CDR3 is built from 14 residues. Trimming took 6 bases from V and 0 from J, leaving 9 bases between them.